This TCR beta chain was obtained from a study of pediatric ulcerative colitis. Study-wide results and limits: This repertoire reflects total lymphocytes rather than subpopulations like regulatory T cells. All ulcerative colitis patients, but no controls, carried a couple of rectal clonotypes.

This CDR3 comprises 16 residues. Germline V CDR1 and CDR2: SGDLS, YYNGEE. V was clipped by 0 bases and J by 4 bases; unmatched bases: 9. Sequencing used immunoSEQ multiplex PCR; TCRdb keeps in-frame clones, though not all of them. The table lists some 60,000 clones, just over 75% of them singletons. Remarks on this clone: Its antigen is still unknown.

Colonoscopy and blood draw happened at the same time. Sequencing was performed on blood. This sequence joins TRBV9 and TRBJ1-2; the match to TRBD1 covers 7 bases. This TCR was sampled from a boy aged 10-17 years with moderate ulcerative colitis. CDR3 residues: CASSVGFRDRAYGYTF. For the CDR3, the DNA is TGTGCCAGCAGCGTAGGTTTTCGGGACAGAGCCTATGGCTACACCTTC.